This T cell receptor beta chain was sequenced for a study of cytomegalovirus exposure and HLA in healthy donors. Study in general: An earlier analysis identified more than 90 million unique TCR beta sequences in about 179 million T cells.

The V gene's germline CDR1 is LGHNA and CDR2 YNFKEQ. This CDR3 region has 17 residues. The V and J ends lost 1 base and 1 base respectively, with 13 bases between them. The PCR was carried out with 60 Vbeta primers and 13 Jbeta primers. The method was immunoSEQ multiplex PCR; TCRdb's version includes in-frame clones alone and lacks a portion of them. The data hold some 130,000 clones, with approximately 80% observed a single time. This TCR derives from a man aged 18 to 30 in good health and CMV-seronegative. This sequence joins TRBV4-2 and TRBJ2-2; TRBD2 is a possible D gene (5 bases). Sequencing input: PBMCs. The CDR3 is CASSQVEARRNTGELFF. Written as DNA, the CDR3 is TGTGCCAGCAGCCAAGTGGAGGCCAGAAGGAACACCGGGGAGCTGTTTTTT.